One T cell receptor beta chain is described in this entry. J lost 6 bases, V lost 2 bases, and 12 bases had no gene match. CDR3 size: 17 residues. Germline CDR1 and CDR2: KGHDR and SFDVKD. This sample was included in a study of CD8+CD57+ T cells in acquired aplastic anemia. Study context: DNA from sorted CD4+ and CD8+ cells averaged around 3.5 ug.

The TCR beta profiling, which covered VDJ combination and CDR3 sequence, was carried out using genomic DNA as the template. TCRdb re-called the reads with MiXCR, one entry per CDR3 protein. The sample includes 250,000 to 350,000 distinct CDR3 sequences, 56% of them seen just once. The rearrangement links TRBV24-1 to TRBJ2-1; 7 nucleotides match TRBD1. The source is a human donor with severe aplastic anemia or a healthy control (not recorded which). Sequences were obtained from sorted CD4+, CD8+, or CD8+CD57+ T cells (not recorded which) from PBMCs. DNA of the CDR3: TGTGCCACCAGTGATTCTCCAGACAGGGCCCCTTCCAATGAGCAGTTCTTC. Its translation: CATSDSPDRAPSNEQFF.